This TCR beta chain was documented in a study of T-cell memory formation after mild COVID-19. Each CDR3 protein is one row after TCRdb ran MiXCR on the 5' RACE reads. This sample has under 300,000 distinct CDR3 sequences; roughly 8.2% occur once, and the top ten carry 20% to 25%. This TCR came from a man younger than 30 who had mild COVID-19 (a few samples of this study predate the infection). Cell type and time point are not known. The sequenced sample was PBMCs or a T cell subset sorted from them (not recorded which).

The CDR3 DNA sequence: TGTGCCAGCAGTTACGTGGACAGGGGGTCCTACACTGAAGCTTTCTTT. Its translation: CASSYVDRGSYTEAFF. The chain joins TRBV6-2 or TRBV6-3 to TRBJ1-1, with 10 nucleotides matching TRBD1. The V gene's germline CDR1 is MNHEY and CDR2 SVGEGT. The CDR3 contains 16 residues. The junction had 6 bases not matched to a gene; V was cut back by 2 bases and J by 3 bases.